This TCR beta chain stems from a study of shared clonotypes between healthy human individuals. Some clones are missing from TCRdb's copy, which holds only in-frame ones; the method was immunoSEQ multiplex PCR. The sample yields 2 million or so clones, 85% to 95% seen once. Study-level findings and limits: With a handful of donors compared, around 5.4% of naive CD4 clonotypes were shared. The diversity represented, both genetic and in exposure history, was limited by few donors.

The CDR3 is 12 residues long. Germline V lookup: CDR1 GTSNPN, CDR2 SVGIG (reference sequence). Between the trimmed V and J ends, which lost 3 bases and 2 bases, there was a span of 8 bases. Naive CD8 isolation took CD45RO-negative cells positively selected for CCR7 and excluded terminally differentiated effector memory CD45RA+ cells. On this clone: The antigen is undetermined.

The sequencing sample was made of naive CD8+ T cells sorted from blood. This receptor was obtained from a man aged 18-30 years in good health. The chain has TRBV30 and TRBJ2-7; a possible D gene is TRBD1 (6 bases). In DNA, the CDR3 is TGTGCCTGGAGCGGACAGACCTACGAGCAGTACTTC. This translates into CAWSGQTYEQYF.